A selection of T cell receptor beta chains follows, all from one sample in a study of cytomegalovirus exposure and HLA in healthy donors. Repertoires were generated with immunoSEQ multiplex PCR, while TCRdb's copy carries only in-frame clones and drops some. The repertoire holds 150,000 or so clones, over 70% seen once, with about 3% in the top ten. Sequencing used PBMCs. Receptor source: a male donor in good health and CMV-seronegative. The CDR3 runs from the conserved cysteine through the conserved F or W. D genes are given only for firm matches. Rows give clone size only sometimes, using once, few, many, or a class for an expanded clone.

15	TRBJ1-4	TRBV7-9	NA	NA	TGTGCCAGCAGCTTAGACAGTCAACTTAATGAAAAACTGTTTTTT	CASSLDSQLNEKLFF
14	TRBJ1-2	TRBV9	NA	NA	TGTGCCAGCAGCCCACGGAGCTCCGGGTATGGCTACACCTTC	CASSPRSSGYGYTF
12	TRBJ2-1	TRBV7-8	NA	NA	TGTGCCAGCAGACTCCGGGGCAATGAGCAGTTCTTC	CASRLRGNEQFF
16	TRBJ2-3	TRBV27	TRBD2	NA	TGTGCCAGCAGTCCCTTAGCGGGGGGGCCCGCAGATACGCAGTATTTT	CASSPLAGGPADTQYF
15	TRBJ1-5	TRBV19	NA	NA	TGTGCCAGTAATCTCGCCGGGCGGGGACATCAGCCCCAGCATTTT	CASNLAGRGHQPQHF
12	TRBJ1-2	TRBV30	NA	NA	TGTGCCTGGCCCAGGGGCCTCTATGGCTACACCTTC	CAWPRGLYGYTF
20	TRBJ2-2	TRBV9	TRBD2	NA	TGTGCCAGCAGCCCCCGGACTAGCGGGAGTTTGGGGATCAACACCGGGGAGCTGTTTTTT	CASSPRTSGSLGINTGELFF
14	TRBJ2-3	TRBV30	TRBD1	NA	TGTGCCTGGACCCCGGGACAGGGGACAGATACGCAGTATTTT	CAWTPGQGTDTQYF
13	TRBJ1-1	TRBV29-1	NA	NA	TGCAGCGGTCGGACAGCCATGAACACTGAAGCTTTCTTT	CSGRTAMNTEAFF
14	TRBJ2-7	TRBV7-8	TRBD2	once	TGTGCCAGCACGGAAGCTGGACTAGCTTACGAGCAGTACTTC	CASTEAGLAYEQYF
14	TRBJ1-6	TRBV6-1	NA	NA	TGTGCCAGCAGCCACAACGTGGCACCTTCACCCCTCCACTTT	CASSHNVAPSPLHF
15	TRBJ2-4	TRBV7-8	TRBD2	NA	TGTGCCAGCAGCTTAGTAGGGCGGGAGCCAAACATTCAGTACTTC	CASSLVGREPNIQYF
17	TRBJ1-2	TRBV28	NA	NA	TGTGCCAGCAGCCCCAGGCGAGGGCGCGGGGGGCTTTATGGCTACACCTTC	CASSPRRGRGGLYGYTF
15	TRBJ2-5	TRBV5-1	NA	once	TGCGCCAGCAGCTTGGCGGGCAGCGGCCAAGAGACCCAGTACTTC	CASSLAGSGQETQYF
12	TRBJ1-2	TRBV2	TRBD1	NA	TGTGCCAGCAGGGGGACAGTCTCTGGCTACACCTTC	CASRGTVSGYTF
13	TRBJ1-1	TRBV6-1	NA	NA	TGTGCCAGCGTTGAAACGGTAGACACTGAAGCTTTCTTT	CASVETVDTEAFF
16	TRBJ2-1	TRBV5-8	TRBD1	NA	TGTGCCAGCAGCTTGGCAGACAGGGCGGTTTACAATGAGCAGTTCTTC	CASSLADRAVYNEQFF
17	TRBJ1-1	TRBV27	TRBD1	NA	TGTGCCAGCAGTTTATTGGGACAGGGCCGTGGGAGCGCTGAAGCTTTCTTT	CASSLLGQGRGSAEAFF
14	TRBJ2-5	TRBV5-6	NA	NA	TGTGCCAGCAGCGATGGCGAACCGCGGGAGACCCAGTACTTC	CASSDGEPRETQYF
14	TRBJ1-6	TRBV29-1	TRBD1	NA	TGCAGCGTTCGAGAGGGGACAGCCAATTCACCCCTCCACTTT	CSVREGTANSPLHF
16	TRBJ1-4	TRBV30	NA	few	TGTGCCTGGAGTTCCCGGAGGAGATATTCGAGGGAAAAACTGTTTTTT	CAWSSRRRYSREKLFF
15	TRBJ2-1	TRBV6-1	TRBD2	NA	TGTGCCAGCGGTGAACCGGGACTAGCATCCCATGAGCAGTTCTTC	CASGEPGLASHEQFF
16	TRBJ1-4	TRBV4-1	TRBD1	NA	TGCGCCAGCAGCCACCCCCGGGGACAGCTTATAGAAAAACTGTTTTTT	CASSHPRGQLIEKLFF
17	TRBJ2-2	TRBV4-1	NA	NA	TGCGCCAGCAGCCAAAGCCCTAAATCGCAGAACACCGGGGAGCTGTTTTTT	CASSQSPKSQNTGELFF
15	TRBJ1-6	TRBV28	NA	NA	TGTGCCAGCAGTTTATCGGCAGGGATTTATTCACCCCTCCACTTT	CASSLSAGIYSPLHF
16	TRBJ1-1	TRBV28	TRBD1	NA	TGTGCCAGCAGTAGTCCCGGGACAGGGAAGAACACTGAAGCTTTCTTT	CASSSPGTGKNTEAFF
15	TRBJ1-4	TRBV7-9	TRBD1	NA	TGTTCCAGCAGCTTAGCGAGGGGGCTGGATGAAAAACTGTTTTTT	CSSSLARGLDEKLFF
16	TRBJ2-1	TRBV28	TRBD2	NA	TGTGCCAGCAGGCAGGGACTAGCGGAAAGGAACAATGAGCAGTTCTTC	CASRQGLAERNNEQFF
17	TRBJ2-3	TRBV5-1	TRBD1	NA	TGCGCCAGCAGCTCCAGCTCGGCGACAGGGGTTTTAGATACGCAGTATTTT	CASSSSSATGVLDTQYF
13	TRBJ2-7	TRBV29-1	TRBD1	NA	TGCAGCGCTGCTGGACAGGTCCCCTACGAGCAGTACTTC	CSAAGQVPYEQYF
15	TRBJ1-4	TRBV4-2	TRBD1	NA	TGTGCCAGCAGCCAACCCGGACAGGGAAAGGAAAAACTGTTTTTT	CASSQPGQGKEKLFF
14	TRBJ2-7	TRBV9	TRBD2	NA	TGTGCCAGCAGCGCCGGTGGGGGGGGGTACGAGCAGTACTTC	CASSAGGGGYEQYF
14	TRBJ1-1	TRBV6-6	TRBD1	NA	TGTGCCAGCAGACCAGACAGGGCGAACACTGAAGCTTTCTTT	CASRPDRANTEAFF
18	TRBJ2-2	TRBV7-9	NA	NA	TGTGCCAGCAGCTTAAGGGGGGGCCCCGACGCGAACACCGGGGAGCTGTTTTTT	CASSLRGGPDANTGELFF
12	TRBJ1-1	TRBV30	NA	NA	TGTGCCTGGAACTGGGGGGACACTGAAGCTTTCTTT	CAWNWGDTEAFF
16	TRBJ2-5	TRBV6-6	TRBD2	once	TGTGCCAGCAGTTATCGAGAGCGGGGGCGAGTGAAGACCCAGTACTTC	CASSYRERGRVKTQYF
15	TRBJ2-3	TRBV2	TRBD2	NA	TGTGCCAGCAGTGGAGTAGCGGGGGGAAGGGATACGCAGTATTTT	CASSGVAGGRDTQYF
16	TRBJ1-3	TRBV28	NA	NA	TGTGCCAGCAGTTTAACAGCCACGAGCTCTGGAAACACCATATATTTT	CASSLTATSSGNTIYF
15	TRBJ2-7	TRBV30	TRBD2	NA	TGTGCCTGGAGTCCCACTAGCGGGAGTGCGTACGAGCAGTACTTC	CAWSPTSGSAYEQYF
12	TRBJ2-7	TRBV27	NA	NA	TGTGCCAGCAGTCCCCAGGGCCACGGGCAGTACTTC	CASSPQGHGQYF
18	TRBJ2-7	TRBV11-2	TRBD2	NA	TGTGCCAGCAGCCCAGGCATTAGTTGGACTAGCGGATACTACGAGCAGTACTTC	CASSPGISWTSGYYEQYF
14	TRBJ2-7	TRBV30	TRBD1	NA	TGTGCCTGGAGTGCGGGGGACAGGGCCTACGAGCAGTACTTC	CAWSAGDRAYEQYF
13	TRBJ1-1	TRBV2	NA	few	TGTGCCAGCAGTGAGTGGAGGAACACTGAAGCTTTCTTT	CASSEWRNTEAFF
15	TRBJ2-1	TRBV4-1	TRBD1	NA	TGCGCCAGCAGCCATGGACAGGGGGCGCGCAATGAGCAGTTCTTC	CASSHGQGARNEQFF
13	TRBJ2-7	TRBV5-4	NA	NA	TGTGCCAGCAGCTCGACAGGTTCCTACGAGCAGTACTTC	CASSSTGSYEQYF
14	TRBJ2-7	TRBV28	TRBD2	NA	TGTGCCAGCCGAGATCGACTAGCGGACTACGAGCAGTACTTC	CASRDRLADYEQYF
14	TRBJ1-2	TRBV19	TRBD1	NA	TGTGCCAGTACACGGGAGACAGGGGTCTATGGCTACACCTTC	CASTRETGVYGYTF
14	TRBJ2-1	TRBV29-1	NA	NA	TGCAGCGTTTTGACTACCCCGTCCTACAATGAGCAGTTCTTC	CSVLTTPSYNEQFF
15	TRBJ1-2	TRBV5-4	NA	once	TGTGCCAGCAGCTTGAGACCCGGACAGCACTATGGCTACACCTTC	CASSLRPGQHYGYTF
17	TRBJ2-1	TRBV27	TRBD1	NA	TGTGCCAGCAGCAATAGACAGGGTCCGAGCTCCTACAATGAGCAGTTCTTC	CASSNRQGPSSYNEQFF
15	TRBJ2-2	TRBV28	TRBD2	few	TGTGCCAGCATGTCGGGAGGGCTGGACACCGGGGAGCTGTTTTTT	CASMSGGLDTGELFF